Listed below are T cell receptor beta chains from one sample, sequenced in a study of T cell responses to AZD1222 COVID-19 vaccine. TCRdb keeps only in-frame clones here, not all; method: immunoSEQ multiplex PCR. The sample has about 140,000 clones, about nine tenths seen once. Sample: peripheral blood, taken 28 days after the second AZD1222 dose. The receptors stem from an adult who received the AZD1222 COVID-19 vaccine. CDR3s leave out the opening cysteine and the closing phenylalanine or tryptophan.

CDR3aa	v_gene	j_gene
ASSRQGREKLF	TRBV6-5	TRBJ1-4
ASSSGTGLSEAF	TRBV19	TRBJ1-1
ASSQGNINQPQH	TRBV3-1/TRBV3-2	TRBJ1-5
ASSTGQGVGYGYT	TRBV5-4	TRBJ1-2
ASRPTGLDSPLH	TRBV6-5	TRBJ1-6
ASSPERELTDTQY	TRBV27	TRBJ2-3
ASTPGGTANTEAF	TRBV7-9	TRBJ1-1
ASSVEGRPLRGYT	TRBV9	TRBJ1-2
ASSLRGSYSGANVLT	TRBV7-9	TRBJ2-6
ASSPQGRSYT	TRBV6-5	TRBJ1-2
ASTLGETEAF	TRBV3-1/TRBV3-2	TRBJ1-1
ASTPAGAPGELF	TRBV7-8	TRBJ2-2
ASSLLAGDPGV	TRBV7-9	TRBJ2-1
SVQTTQGPQH	TRBV29-1	TRBJ1-5
ASSESQGLGSNQPQH	TRBV10-2	TRBJ1-5
ASRSTYIYSGANVLT	TRBV2	TRBJ2-6
ASSFSGGSEKLF	TRBV7-9	TRBJ1-4
ASSPSGRGTNYEQY	TRBV7-2	TRBJ2-7
ASSESSWGNTIY	TRBV10-1	TRBJ1-3
SASASPSGANVLT	TRBV20-1	TRBJ2-6
ASSEWEGGRETQY	TRBV7-9	TRBJ2-5
ASSLFGQGATNEKLF	TRBV7-9	TRBJ1-4
ASILGQGDTEAF	TRBV19	TRBJ1-1
ASRGESGYEQY	TRBV5-1	TRBJ2-7
ASTRDRGDSNEQF	TRBV6-5	TRBJ2-1
ASSVSTGKQF	TRBV2	TRBJ2-1
ASSLAQGMWQPQH	TRBV7-8	TRBJ1-5
ASSPRPDREPQH	TRBV18	TRBJ1-5
ASSPGQPNEKLF	TRBV9	TRBJ1-4
ASSLHRNTEAF	TRBV6-5	TRBJ1-1
ASSRHVSPSGSVYEQY	TRBV3-1/TRBV3-2	TRBJ2-7
ASRWGADTEAF	TRBV2	TRBJ1-1
ASSLDGTPGEQF	TRBV5-1	TRBJ2-1
AWTGVGGVITEAF	TRBV30	TRBJ1-1
ASSFGVEAF	TRBV12-3/TRBV12-4	TRBJ1-1
ASSLGRGSAPGELF	TRBV5-6	TRBJ2-2
ASSLGVVNYGYT	TRBV5-1	TRBJ1-2
ASSPDGDTQY	TRBV10-1	TRBJ2-3
ASSPPKRGGRETQY	TRBV14	TRBJ2-5
ASSFVGSAEAF	TRBV13	TRBJ1-1